Listed here are 18 T cell receptor beta chains from one sample, sequenced in a study of T cell changes during pregnancy in multiple sclerosis (dated by TCRdb to about 2019). Library method: the immunoSEQ multiplex PCR assay. Drawn from immuneACCESS, this table holds only the in-frame rearrangements with V and J called that TCRdb kept. Clones are partly lost; checked studies trace under half to an unresolved V gene and leave the rest unexplained. Present in this sample are around 69,000 clones, approximately 92% of which were seen just once. Roughly 2.2% of the sample rests with the top ten. The sequences come from peripheral blood, collected in the first trimester of pregnancy. These receptors came from a female donor with multiple sclerosis, enrolled in a pregnancy study.

The V gene is TRBV7-9, the J gene TRBJ2-5, with 11 bases identical to TRBD2. V shed 2 bases and J 4 bases; nucleotides not matched to a gene: 3. This CDR3 comprises 15 residues. CDR1 is SEHNR, CDR2 FQNEAQ, per germline (reference sequence). CDR3 coding DNA: TGTGCCAGCAGCTTATGGCTAGCGGGAGGAGAGACCCAGTACTTC. Translated: CASSLWLAGGETQYF. Looking up the rest from reference TRBV7-9 and TRBJ2-5 gives the full variable domain: DTGVSQNPRHKITKRGQNVTFRCDPISEHNRLYWYRQTLGQGPEFLTYFQNEAQLEKSRLLSDRFSAERPKGSFSTLEIQRTEQGDSAMYLCASSLWLAGGETQYFGPGTRLLVL.

This clone was detected only a few times. The V gene is TRBV13, the J gene TRBJ1-3; 7 nucleotides align to TRBD1. This CDR3 has 17 amino acids. CDR1 and CDR2 from the germline V gene are PRHDT and FYEKMQ (reference sequence). J gave up 0 bases and V 4 bases, and 9 bases lay outside the gene matches. CDR3 nucleotides: TGTGCCAGCAGCTCCCGACAGGGCCGATTCTCTGGAAACACCATATATTTT. This gives the protein CASSSRQGRFSGNTIYF.

This clone appeared once. This chain connects TRBV7-3 to TRBJ2-1, with 9 nucleotides matching TRBD2. V gave up 5 bases and J gave up 2 bases; unmatched junction bases: 4. This CDR3 has 15 amino acids. Germline CDR1 SGHTA, CDR2 FQGTGA. CDR3 protein: CASSQTSGPYNEQFF. Here the CDR3 DNA reads TGTGCCAGCAGCCAGACTAGCGGACCCTACAATGAGCAGTTCTTC.

As DNA, the CDR3 is TGCGCCAGCAGCTTCCTCCCAGGTTCCGAGCAGTACTTC. As protein: CASSFLPGSEQYF. J is TRBJ2-7 and V is TRBV5-1; D gene uncertain. The ends were cut back, 2 bases at V and 6 bases at J, with 12 bases in the middle. Germline CDR1 reads SGHRS; CDR2 reads YFSETQ. The CDR3 extends over 13 amino acids.

The chain links TRBV27 to TRBJ2-3; D is undetermined. CDR3 length: 16 amino acids. V lost 0 bases and J 1 base, leaving 11 bases between the germline ends. The germline gives CDR1 MNHEY, CDR2 SMNVEV (reference sequence). Here the CDR3 DNA reads TGTGCCAGCAGTTTATCTCCAGGAATCCGCACAGATACGCAGTATTTT. This encodes CASSLSPGIRTDTQYF.

This clone came up a few times. The chain employs TRBV7-6 and TRBJ2-7, with 8 bases identical to TRBD2. CDR3 length: 14 amino acids. J gave up 7 bases and V 8 bases, and 13 bases lay outside the gene matches. The germline gives CDR1 SGHVS, CDR2 FNYEAQ. CDR3 loop: CASGKAGAGQEQYF. The DNA for the CDR3 is TGTGCCAGCGGAAAAGCGGGAGCCGGGCAAGAGCAGTACTTC.

This chain's CDR3 is CASSLGGGTAFF. The CDR3 DNA follows: TGTGCCAGCAGCTTGGGAGGCGGGACGGCTTTCTTT. This chain uses TRBV5-6 with TRBJ1-1; D may be TRBD1 (5 bases). Germline-derived CDR1 and CDR2 are SGHDT and YYEEEE. The CDR3 is made up of 12 amino acids. V was cut by 0 bases and J by 11 bases, with 11 bases left in between.

The chain combines TRBV28 with TRBJ2-1; TRBD2 aligns across 8 bases. This CDR3 has 17 amino acids. Germline-derived CDR1 and CDR2 are MDHEN and SYDVKM. V lost 4 bases and J lost 8; bases outside the gene matches: 16. The CDR3 DNA reads TGTGCCAGCAGTTCCCCCCCGGGAGGGCAGCCAGGCGATGAGCAGTTCTTC. Protein: CASSSPPGGQPGDEQFF.

The chain couples TRBV7-2 to TRBJ2-3; the D gene is possibly TRBD1 (6 bases). Germline values: CDR1 SGHTA, CDR2 FQGNSA. The CDR3 is 14 amino acids. The V end was cut by 5 bases, the J end by 3 bases, with 12 bases between. The CDR3 region has the DNA TGTGCCAGCAGCCAACAGGGTTTGACAGATACGCAGTATTTT. Amino acids: CASSQQGLTDTQYF.

The chain recombines TRBV7-2 with TRBJ1-1, with 9 positions matching TRBD1. The ends lost 3 bases at V and 10 bases at J; junction bases unmatched: 3. The CDR3 is made up of 12 amino acids. Germline lookup yields CDR1 SGHTA and CDR2 FQGNSA. CDR3 in amino acids: CASSFRQGGAFF. The CDR3 coding sequence is TGTGCCAGCAGCTTCCGACAGGGGGGAGCTTTCTTT. Variable domain in full (rest from reference TRBV7-2 and TRBJ1-1): GAGVSQSPSNKVTEKGKDVELRCDPISGHTALYWYRQSLGQGLEFLIYFQGNSAPDKSGLPSDRFSAERTGGSVSTLTIQRTQQEDSAVYLCASSFRQGGAFFGQGTRLTVV.

V usage is TRBV19 and J usage is TRBJ1-2; D possibly corresponds to TRBD1 (5 bases). The germline gives CDR1 LNHDA, CDR2 SQIVND (reference sequence). Trimming shortened V by 2 bases and J by 2 bases, and 12 bases separated the two germline ends. This CDR3 contains 15 residues. CDR3 sequence: CASSIPTRGNYGYTF. Here the CDR3 DNA reads TGTGCCAGTAGTATACCTACTCGGGGGAACTATGGCTACACCTTC.

The chain carries TRBV7-9 and TRBJ2-3; perhaps TRBD2 as D (5 bases). Trimming removed 5 bases from V and 3 bases from J, with 9 bases in between. The CDR3 runs to 13 residues. The germline V gene encodes CDR1 SEHNR and CDR2 FQNEAQ (reference sequence). In DNA, the CDR3 is TGTGCCAGCAGCCCGAGGGTGACAGATACGCAGTATTTT. Amino acid sequence: CASSPRVTDTQYF.

The gene calls are TRBV15 and TRBJ1-5; the D is unclear. V was clipped by 0 bases and J by 0 bases, with 9 bases between them. The CDR3 length is 16 residues. In germline, CDR1 is LNHNV, CDR2 YYDKDF (reference sequence). The chain's CDR3 is CATSRDAVGSNQPQHF. Here the CDR3 DNA reads TGTGCCACCAGCAGAGATGCGGTTGGTAGCAATCAGCCCCAGCATTTT.

The genes are TRBV7-9 and TRBJ1-2, with 9 bases aligning to TRBD1. The germline gives CDR1 SEHNR, CDR2 FQNEAQ (reference sequence). With 1 base clipped from V and 7 bases from J, the junction kept 4 bases outside the gene matches. The CDR3 contains 14 residues. The CDR3 region is CASSLDGDRAGYTF. The CDR3 coding sequence is TGTGCCAGCAGCTTAGACGGGGACAGGGCTGGCTACACCTTC.

The V gene is TRBV28, the J gene TRBJ2-5, with no clear D. The end of the DNA is better explained by TRBJ2-7, so the J call may be wrong. The CDR3 is 12 amino acids. Germline V lookup: CDR1 MDHEN, CDR2 SYDVKM. This CDR3 reads CASQRNSYEQYF. In nucleotides, the CDR3 is TGTGCCAGCCAGCGTAACTCCTACGAGCAGTACTTC.

The V gene is TRBV5-1, the J gene TRBJ2-3, with D unclear. This CDR3 contains 16 residues. Germline V CDR1 and CDR2: SGHRS, YFSETQ. V gave up 1 base and J gave up 0 bases, with 12 bases separating them. CDR3 DNA: TGCGCCAGCAGCTTGTTCTCTGGGCCAAGCACAGATACGCAGTATTTT. Translating gives CASSLFSGPSTDTQYF.

V usage is TRBV5-4 and J usage is TRBJ2-3, with 12 bases fitting TRBD2. CDR3 length equals 18 residues. The V gene end was trimmed by 6 bases and the J gene end by 0 bases; junction bases not matched to a gene: 11. Germline V gene data show CDR1 as SGHNT and CDR2 as YYREEE (reference sequence). CDR3 nucleotides: TGTGCCAGCACCCCGGGACTAGCGGGCAGTATGAGCACAGATACGCAGTATTTT. It codes for CASTPGLAGSMSTDTQYF.

This chain joins TRBV6-1 and TRBJ2-7; no clear D gene. Germline V gene data show CDR1 as MNHNS and CDR2 as SASEGT. The CDR3 is made up of 14 amino acids. V was trimmed by 1 base and J by 4 bases, leaving 11 bases between them. CDR3: CASSEDSPPYEQYF. CDR3 DNA sequence: TGTGCCAGCAGTGAAGACAGTCCCCCTTACGAGCAGTACTTC.